This TCR beta chain stems from a study of human T cells and chemical hapten exposure. Study in general: Patients, a majority of them female, were diagnosed with alopecia areata, totalis or universalis. Yields of TCR per sample differed, chiefly owing to small differences in pooled library volume. Whole-study findings and limits: Expanded TCRs were compared with controls, and the expanded TCRs formed significantly more large CDR3 similarity clusters.

J lost 8 bases, V lost 1 base, and 11 bases had no gene match. The CDR3 consists of 17 residues. Germline values: CDR1 SGHTA, CDR2 FQGNSA. To note about this clonotype: Its antigen remains unidentified.

As for time point: patch test 3, about 24 weeks after DPC sensitization. The treatment is: therapeutic diphenylcyclopropenone sensitization with weekly scalp DPC. Single cDNA molecules in the library carried unique molecular identifiers attached during preparation. TCRdb analysed the RACE reads with MiXCR anew, one entry per CDR3 protein. Of roughly 84,000 distinct CDR3 sequences in the sample, approximately 10% were seen once. The TCR comes from a woman in her 50s with alopecia areata. Some clones in this sample may be carry-over from other donors' samples. Sequenced here: whole blood, sampled in connection with sensitization to the hapten diphenylcyclopropenone (DPC). J is TRBJ1-4 and V is TRBV7-2, with 9 bases identical to TRBD1. CDR3 protein: CASSLVPPDRGREKLFF. DNA of the CDR3: TGTGCCAGCAGCTTAGTCCCCCCGGACAGGGGAAGAGAAAAACTGTTTTTT.